The clone carrying this TCR beta chain was seen ten or more times. Its antigen is still unknown. Germline V gene lookup returns CDR1 MNHEY and CDR2 SVGAGI. The CDR3 has 14 amino acids. Trimming took off 6 bases at V and 6 bases at J, with 16 bases between the two ends. A J-beta primer mix and a sample-barcoded 5' primer were used in a second PCR of about 7 to 12 cycles. CDR3-containing paired-end reads numbered at least 2.5 million in each sample. Each CDR3 protein gets one entry after TCRdb re-called the 5' RACE reads with MiXCR. The repertoire holds hundreds of thousands of distinct CDR3 sequences, 25% to 35% seen once, with approximately 15% in the top ten. This entry is derived from a study of blood T cells in healthy people across ages. Study-wide results and caveats: PBMCs went unsorted, and a conclusive naive versus antigen-experienced comparison was therefore prevented.

The study recruited healthy Caucasian donors from Russia who were aged about 6 to 90. The receptor was derived from a woman older than 75 in good health. The sample consisted of blood. This chain uses TRBV6-5 with TRBJ2-3; the D gene could be TRBD1 or TRBD2 (5 bases each). The CDR3 is CASSLRDVGDTQYF. The CDR3 DNA is TGTGCCAGCAGCCTCAGGGACGTTGGGGATACGCAGTATTTT.